This T cell receptor (beta chain) was observed in a study of shared clonotypes between healthy human individuals (TCRdb year 2020). For the wider study: A couple of women and three men aged 18 to 49 years were included in the cohort. For each donor, CD4 naive and CD4 memory were each run on three plates, CD8 naive on two plates, and CD8 memory on one plate. Blood TCR repertoires of about five healthy adults were deeply sequenced to estimate repertoire size and the extent of clonotype sharing between individuals. Different laboratories and diverse techniques were used to prepare libraries and sequence TCR repertoires, to increase sequencing depth and limit assay-specific biases. Per donor, leukapheresis produced somewhere between about 0.85 and 9.5 billion PBMCs.

The CDR3 holds 15 amino acids from the cysteine to the phenylalanine. Of all the DNA, just the CDR3 is kept, 45 bases in frame from base 1. Taken from the germline V gene (reference sequence), the CDR1 and CDR2 loops are SGHKS and YYEKEE. The junction shows trimming of 5 bases on V and 5 bases on J, and the gene matches do not reach 9 bases of it. This clone was detected a few times. The clone's antigen remains unknown. No quality values exist for individual bases; no much larger clone is one base distant. Using the deep immunoSEQ assay, multiplex PCR amplified TCR CDR3 regions from genomic DNA. Extracted genomic DNA from each cell subset was spread evenly across all wells of several immunoSEQ 96-well plates, with each plate serving as a replicate. For sorted subsets, each replicate PCR was loaded with around 220 ng genomic DNA, equivalent to approximately 27,000 T cell genomes. The purified libraries were quantified using a Qubit 3.0 fluorometer, sized with a Bioanalyzer 2100, and then quantified again using the KAPA Library Quantification kit. Every immunoSEQ 96-well plate was sequenced on a separate single-read 150-cycle Illumina NextSeq 550 flow cell. The paper's data handling went like this. Because the immunoSEQ output held only junctional sequences and lacked quality scores, the filtering could not match the filtering applied to full-length reads. To assign V/J genes and CDR3, sequences were annotated against IMGT germline references using PyIR, a Python wrapper for IgBLAST v1.9. Reads were filtered out if the reads had weak V/J assignments (E-value above 1e-6), no CDR3, stop codons, out-of-frame junctions, or ambiguous translated residues. V3J clonotypes were defined as sequences sharing an identical inferred V gene, J gene, and CDR3 amino acid sequence. To compute the percentage overlap between repertoires, the number of shared unique clonotypes was divided by the size of the smaller repertoire. RTK rarefaction, the Chao1 estimator, and Recon v2.1 estimates of unobserved clonotypes were used to assess repertoire richness. OLGA was used to compute generation probabilities for all TCRbeta clonotypes that the gDNA method yielded from a handful of donors. This immuneACCESS table, as held by TCRdb, lists in-frame sequences with V and J called but not all clones. Of the missing ones, under half trace to an unresolved V gene in checked studies; the others have no known cause. V, J and clone size were drawn from that table, and D and trimming were deduced from the DNA. This sample holds 2,500,000 or so clones; about nine tenths were observed only once. Of the sample, around 0.4% falls within the top ten clones.

The donors were healthy, HIV-negative adults who had no recently reported acute infections or vaccinations. Only Caucasian adults living in Nashville, Tennessee, USA were represented among the donors. CD4+ T cells were enriched through magnetic negative selection, after which naive cells were positively selected on CD45RA and the remaining negative fraction served as the memory subset. Blood was collected by leukapheresis, and PBMCs were isolated by Ficoll-Histopaque density gradient centrifugation and then cryopreserved in liquid nitrogen vapor phase. Purity and quantity of every magnetically sorted T cell population were checked by analytical flow cytometry. Genomic DNA was isolated from every sorted fraction and measured by UV absorbance on a Nanodrop 2000c. Findings and caveats that apply to the study as a whole: Naive subsets generally had larger estimated clonotype richness than memory subsets. Based on pairwise subsampling, the degree of clonotype sharing among donors was expected to be affected by sequencing depth. Roughly 5% of naive CD4, 3% to 4% of naive CD8, approximately 2.2% of memory CD4, and 0.35% to 0.5% of memory CD8 clonotypes were shared across a few donors. Sampling was limited to blood, and TCR repertoires in tissue likely differ from TCR repertoires in blood. Incomplete sequencing was indicated by rarefaction of sorted-subset datasets, despite the large sequencing depth. Because the study included a small number of donors, the genetic and exposure-history diversity represented was limited. Compared with non-shared clonotypes, the clonotypes found in all four sorted-subset donors had higher generation probabilities.

The material sequenced was naive CD4+ T cells from PBMCs. The cell subset or site label, read with the paper, signifies: CD45RA+ positively selected. The rearrangement joined TRBV5-5 to TRBJ1-4, with TRBD1 matching 7 junction bases. This TCR came from a man between 18 and 35 years old in good health. Some clones in this sample may be carry-over from other donors' samples. The DNA sequence reads TGTGCCAGCAGTGCCTTGGGGACAGAGAATGAAAAACTGTTTTTT. The translation is CASSALGTENEKLFF. The CDR3 plus the reference TRBV5-5 and TRBJ1-4 genes for the other parts give the full variable domain: DAGVTQSPTHLIKTRGQQVTLRCSPISGHKSVSWYQQVLGQGPQFIFQYYEKEERGRGNFPDRFSARQFPNYSSELNVNALLLGDSALYLCASSALGTENEKLFFGSGTQLSVL.